Presented here are 28 T cell receptor beta chains from one specimen sequenced in a study of blood T cell repertoires in COVID-19. The repertoire was sequenced with immunoSEQ multiplex PCR; TCRdb's copy has only in-frame clones and lacks some. Counted here are about 160,000 clones, 70% to 85% occurring once; the ten biggest clones make up 22%. Sequenced: peripheral blood. The receptors come from a woman older than 75 with acute or convalescent COVID-19.

This sequence joins TRBV6-4 and TRBJ1-1; a possible D gene is TRBD1 (5 bases). Trimming removed 8 bases at V and 8 bases at J, with 21 bases between. CDR3 size: 14 residues. Germline CDR1 reads MRHNA; CDR2 reads SNTAGT. The CDR3 spells CASSREMGLVEAFF. The CDR3 DNA reads TGTGCCAGCTCCCGGGAGATGGGACTCGTCGAAGCTTTCTTT.

The gene calls are TRBV5-8 and TRBJ1-3; 8 bases map to TRBD1. V lost 4 bases to trimming and J lost 4 bases; unmatched junction nucleotides: 10. Germline assignment: CDR1 SGHTS and CDR2 YDEGEE. This CDR3 region has 16 residues. The CDR3 region is CASSRNQGAEGNTIYF. CDR3 nucleotides: TGTGCCAGCAGCCGGAACCAGGGGGCAGAGGGAAACACCATATATTTT.

This clone was observed a few times. The sample has other DNA sequences that encode this CDR3 too. This sequence joins TRBV25-1 and TRBJ1-2; D not certain. Germline V gene sequence: CDR1 MGHDK, CDR2 SYGVNS. The CDR3 is 11 residues long. The V end was cut by 4 bases, the J end by 4 bases, with 4 bases between. The CDR3 reads CASSAGYGYTF. The CDR3 DNA follows: TGTGCCAGCAGTGCGGGCTATGGCTACACCTTC.

The count of this clone is one. The chain couples TRBV12-5 to TRBJ1-1; the match to TRBD1 covers 8 bases. The CDR3 has 16 amino acids. Germline CDR1 and CDR2: LGHNT and FRNRAP. With 5 bases clipped from V and 3 bases from J, the junction kept 11 bases outside the gene matches. The CDR3 DNA reads as TGTGCTAGTGGTGTCCACAGGGGGACGTGGGACACTGAAGCTTTCTTT. Translation: CASGVHRGTWDTEAFF.

The rearrangement links TRBV5-1 to TRBJ1-1; TRBD1 might be the D (5 bases). V lost 6 bases to trimming and J lost 1 base, with 13 bases between them. Per germline, CDR1 SGHRS and CDR2 YFSETQ. This CDR3 is 14 amino acids long. The CDR3 spells CASTSTVSNTEAFF. In DNA form, the CDR3 reads TGCGCCAGCACCTCGACAGTTTCGAACACTGAAGCTTTCTTT.

The chain links TRBV28 to TRBJ1-2, with D unclear. The V gene lost 5 bases and the J gene lost 3 bases, with 13 bases spanning the gap. The CDR3 runs to 14 residues. Germline V lookup: CDR1 MDHEN, CDR2 SYDVKM. CDR3 in DNA: TGTGCCAGCAGTCCCCCAGGTGGGTACTATGGCTACACCTTC. Translating it yields CASSPPGGYYGYTF.

The chain couples TRBV19 to TRBJ2-7; 12 bases match TRBD2. The CDR3 is 17 residues long. Germline V gives CDR1 LNHDA, CDR2 SQIVND (reference sequence). J gave up 2 bases and V 9 bases, and 14 bases lay outside the gene matches. CDR3 protein: CASLVRWPSGRAYEQYF. CDR3 DNA sequence: TGTGCCAGCTTGGTCCGGTGGCCTAGCGGGAGGGCCTACGAGCAGTACTTC.

The V call is TRBV2, the J call TRBJ2-5; D may be TRBD2 (5 bases). V lost 4 bases, J lost 7 bases, and 16 bases lay in between. The germline V gene has CDR1 SNHLY and CDR2 FYNNEI. The CDR3 length is 14 residues. The CDR3 DNA is TGTGCCAGCAGTGGGGCTAGCCCTGAGGGGACCCAGTACTTC. It is translated as CASSGASPEGTQYF.

The chain joins TRBV19 to TRBJ1-1; the D gene is possibly TRBD1 (6 bases). This CDR3 comprises 12 residues. From germline, CDR1 is LNHDA and CDR2 SQIVND (reference sequence). Trimming pared 5 bases from V and 12 bases from J, leaving 16 bases between. The CDR3 nucleotides read TGTGCCAGTAGTTCCAGACAGGCAGTAACTTTCTTT. It encodes CASSSRQAVTFF.

The chain carries TRBV9 and TRBJ1-2, with D perhaps TRBD1 (6 bases). From germline, CDR1 is SGDLS and CDR2 YYNGEE. This CDR3 has 14 residues. V was trimmed by 3 bases and J by 7 bases, leaving 16 bases between them. The CDR3 region is CASSAQGKVGGYTF. CDR3 coding DNA: TGTGCCAGCAGCGCCCAGGGGAAGGTTGGTGGCTACACCTTC.

In this sample, this clone turned up once. The chain couples TRBV4-1 to TRBJ1-3, with D unclear. V was shortened by 2 bases and J by 4 bases, with 15 bases between the two germline ends. Germline V gene lookup returns CDR1 MGHRA and CDR2 YSYEKL. This CDR3 spans 16 amino acids. The CDR3 DNA reads as TGCGCCAGCAGCCAAACGGGAAGGGAGATGGGAAACACCATATATTTT. This gives the protein CASSQTGREMGNTIYF.

The V and J genes are TRBV5-4 and TRBJ2-3; 7 bases match TRBD2. V lost 4 bases, J lost 11 bases, and 10 bases stayed unmatched. This CDR3 spans 13 amino acids. Per germline, CDR1 SGHNT and CDR2 YYREEE (reference sequence). CDR3 loop: CASSPPGLVEQYF. DNA of the CDR3: TGTGCCAGCAGCCCACCCGGACTAGTAGAGCAGTATTTT.

J is TRBJ1-4 and V is TRBV5-1, with D perhaps matching TRBD1 (6 bases). This CDR3 has 15 residues. Germline V CDR1 and CDR2: SGHRS, YFSETQ. V lost 4 bases, J lost 3 bases, and 13 bases lay in between. The CDR3 is CASSLGQTANEKLFF. In DNA, the CDR3 is TGCGCCAGCAGCCTAGGACAGACCGCTAATGAAAAACTGTTTTTT.

The chain recombines TRBV4-1 with TRBJ1-2; 9 nucleotides match TRBD1. The CDR3 has 19 residues. The V and J ends lost 4 bases and 8 bases, in that order; junction bases with no gene match: 23. Germline V gives CDR1 MGHRA, CDR2 YSYEKL. The CDR3 DNA reads TGCGCCAGCAGCCCATCACCACCGGGACAGGGTTTTCAGACTAGGGGCTACACCTTC. As protein: CASSPSPPGQGFQTRGYTF.

The chain links TRBV2 to TRBJ1-6; D not resolved. V gave up 5 bases and J gave up 10 bases, with 15 bases separating them. Germline V gives CDR1 SNHLY, CDR2 FYNNEI. The CDR3 sequence is 14 residues long. CDR3 sequence (DNA): TGTGCCAGCAGTCCCCACCGGGATGGGTCACCCCTCCACTTT. This codes for CASSPHRDGSPLHF.

The CDR3 sequence: CASSLTLAGVADTQYF. DNA of the CDR3: TGTGCCAGCAGCTTAACTCTAGCGGGAGTTGCAGATACGCAGTATTTT. The J gene is TRBJ2-3, the V gene TRBV7-8; 10 nucleotides align to TRBD2. Germline-derived CDR1 and CDR2 are SGHVS and FQNEAQ. J lost 4 bases, V lost 2 bases, and 6 bases had no gene match. The length of the CDR3 is 16 residues.

V usage is TRBV6-1 and J usage is TRBJ1-2; a possible D gene is TRBD1 (5 bases). Trimming shortened V by 2 bases and J by 4 bases, and 14 bases separated the two germline ends. The CDR3 contains 15 residues. Germline V gene sequence: CDR1 MNHNS, CDR2 SASEGT. The CDR3 DNA reads TGTGCCAGCAGTGAAAGAGCAAGGGGAACCTATGGCTACACCTTC. Translation gives CASSERARGTYGYTF.

The chain joins TRBV2 to TRBJ1-4, with D possibly TRBD1 on 6 matching bases. Trimming removed 3 bases at V and 0 bases at J, with 14 bases between. Germline V gene data show CDR1 as SNHLY and CDR2 as FYNNEI. The CDR3 length is 17 residues. CDR3 bases: TGTGCCAGCAGTGACCCGCAGGGGCCGGCAACTAATGAAAAACTGTTTTTT. As protein: CASSDPQGPATNEKLFF.

The chain employs TRBV7-8 and TRBJ2-7; TRBD1 matches at 7 bases. The junction had 6 bases not matched to a gene; V was cut back by 5 bases and J by 2 bases. CDR1 is SGHVS and CDR2 is FQNEAQ in the germline V gene. The CDR3 runs to 14 residues. The CDR3 DNA reads TGTGCCAGCAGCCGTTGGACAGGTACCTACGAGCAGTACTTC. It specifies CASSRWTGTYEQYF.

The chain links TRBV27 to TRBJ1-5; possibly TRBD1 for D (5 bases). Trimming left V 4 bases short and J 7 bases short, with 17 bases between. Germline CDR1 is MNHEY and CDR2 is SMNVEV (reference sequence). The length of the CDR3 is 15 residues. The CDR3 DNA reads as TGTGCCAGCAGTTACCAGGGCCAGGGAGGGCAGCCCCAGCATTTT. Amino acids: CASSYQGQGGQPQHF.

J is TRBJ2-3 and V is TRBV12-3 or TRBV12-4, with TRBD1 matching over 8 bases. The length of the CDR3 is 13 residues. Trimming took 0 bases from V and 11 from J; bases not matched to a gene: 4. The DNA for the CDR3 is TGTGCCAGCAGTTTAGCGCTGGGGACAGGGCAGTATTTT. Translation gives CASSLALGTGQYF.

This clone came up many times. The rearrangement uses TRBV5-1 and TRBJ2-1, with 10 bases identical to TRBD2. Germline V gives CDR1 SGHRS, CDR2 YFSETQ. The CDR3 is made up of 15 amino acids. With 3 bases clipped from V and 5 bases from J, the junction kept 5 bases outside the gene matches. CDR3 sequence (DNA): TGCGCCAGCAGCTGGGGGACTAGCGATAACAATGAGCAGTTCTTC. Translating gives CASSWGTSDNNEQFF. Variable domain in full (rest from reference TRBV5-1 and TRBJ2-1): KAGVTQTPRYLIKTRGQQVTLSCSPISGHRSVSWYQQTPGQGLQFLFEYFSETQRNKGNFPGRFSGRQFSNSRSEMNVSTLELGDSALYLCASSWGTSDNNEQFFGPGTRLTVL.

The J gene is TRBJ1-2, the V gene TRBV7-9; 8 nucleotides match TRBD1. This CDR3 comprises 15 residues. J gave up 4 bases and V 5 bases, and 9 bases lay outside the gene matches. Germline-derived CDR1 and CDR2 are SEHNR and FQNEAQ (reference sequence). The CDR3 region has the DNA TGTGCCAGCAGCGGAGGACAGGGCCTCTTCTATGGCTACACCTTC. It translates to CASSGGQGLFYGYTF.

The chain links TRBV2 to TRBJ2-3; 8 nucleotides match TRBD2. The V gene's germline CDR1 is SNHLY and CDR2 FYNNEI. The J segment lost 5 bases and the V segment lost 6 bases, leaving 7 bases of the junction unmatched. CDR3 length equals 14 residues. The CDR3 DNA is TGTGCCAGCAGGGGGCCAACTAGCGGAGATACGCAGTATTTT. The encoded protein is CASRGPTSGDTQYF.

This chain connects TRBV29-1 to TRBJ1-1, with 10 bases lining up with TRBD1. Per germline, CDR1 SQVTM and CDR2 ANQGSEA. Unmatched junction bases numbered 8, after V lost 4 bases and J lost 6 bases. This CDR3 contains 14 residues. As DNA, the CDR3 is TGCAGCGTTGGAGGGACAGGGGAGCGCGCTGAAGCTTTCTTT. This sequence encodes CSVGGTGERAEAFF.

V gene TRBV4-1 combines with J gene TRBJ2-1, with D possibly TRBD2 on 7 matching bases. This CDR3 region has 17 residues. V was pared by 0 bases and J by 4 bases, with 16 bases between. The germline V gene has CDR1 MGHRA and CDR2 YSYEKL. This CDR3 is CASSQEPGGPGYNEQFF. CDR3 bases: TGCGCCAGCAGCCAAGAGCCCGGGGGGCCCGGGTACAATGAGCAGTTCTTC.

V gene TRBV7-8 combines with J gene TRBJ2-1, with D perhaps matching TRBD2 (5 bases). This CDR3 spans 13 amino acids. The ends were cut back, 1 base at V and 7 bases at J, with 8 bases in the middle. CDR1 is SGHVS, CDR2 FQNEAQ, per germline. CDR3 in DNA: TGTGCCAGCAGCTTAGGAGGGTGGAATGAGCAGTTCTTC. Protein sequence: CASSLGGWNEQFF.

V gene TRBV10-2 combines with J gene TRBJ1-1; 7 bases align to TRBD1. Germline V CDR1 and CDR2: WSHSY, SAAADI. V trimming: 6 bases; J trimming: 5 bases; junction bases outside the gene matches: 9. The CDR3 runs 14 residues. CDR3 sequence (DNA): TGCGCCAGCAGGCCACAGGGGAGAGGGACTGAAGCTTTCTTT. Translated: CASRPQGRGTEAFF.